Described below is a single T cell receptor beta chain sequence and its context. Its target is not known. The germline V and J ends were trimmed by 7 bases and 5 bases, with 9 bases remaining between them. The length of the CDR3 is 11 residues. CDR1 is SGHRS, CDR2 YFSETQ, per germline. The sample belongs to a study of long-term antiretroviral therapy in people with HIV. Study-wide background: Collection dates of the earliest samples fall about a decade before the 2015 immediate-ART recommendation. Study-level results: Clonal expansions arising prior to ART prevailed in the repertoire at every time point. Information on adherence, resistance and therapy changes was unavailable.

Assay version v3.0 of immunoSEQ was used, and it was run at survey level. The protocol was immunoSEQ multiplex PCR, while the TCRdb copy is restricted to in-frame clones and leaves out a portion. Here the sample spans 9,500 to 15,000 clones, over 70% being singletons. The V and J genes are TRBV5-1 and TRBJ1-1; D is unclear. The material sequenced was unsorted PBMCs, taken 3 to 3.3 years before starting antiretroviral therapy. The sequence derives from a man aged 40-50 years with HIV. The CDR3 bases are TGCGCCAGCGTCAGCGGGACTGAAGCTTTCTTT. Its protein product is CASVSGTEAFF.